This T cell receptor beta chain was recorded in a study of control samples from healthy donors and cancer patients. Germline V gives CDR1 SNHLY, CDR2 FYNNEI. Trimming took 7 bases from V and 0 from J; bases not matched to a gene: 2. This CDR3 has 13 residues. Generated by immunoSEQ multiplex PCR, the TCRdb table keeps only in-frame clones and is missing some. This table holds some 170,000 clones, about 95% found once. The chain links TRBV2 to TRBJ2-5; 7 bases line up with TRBD2. The sequenced sample consisted of PBMCs. The receptor was isolated from a man between 60 and 75 years old with colorectal cancer. CDR3 bases: TGTGCCAGCACCGGGACTAACCAAGAGACCCAGTACTTC. As protein: CASTGTNQETQYF.